This T cell receptor (beta chain) was retrieved from a study of OX40 agonist ivuxolimab in advanced cancers. Context from the whole study: Ivuxolimab was a fully human IgG2 agonistic monoclonal antibody targeting the costimulatory receptor OX40 (CD134). The dose-escalation cohort was roughly 87% male with a mean age of around 64 years, ranging from roughly 20 to 80. Prior anti-PD-1, anti-PD-L1 or anti-CTLA-4 therapy was permitted, and checkpoint inhibitors had been received by roughly 42% of dose-escalation patients. Intravenous ivuxolimab was administered to patients every 2 weeks at six dose levels: 0.01, 0.1, 0.3, 1.5, 3 and 10 mg/kg. Peripheral TCRbeta sequencing was intended to test whether TCR sequence diversity was altered and clonal T-cell expansion was caused by ivuxolimab. Of the roughly 53 patients in dose escalation, about 19 had hepatocellular carcinoma, some 15 had melanoma, 9 had renal cell carcinoma and 9 had head and neck cancer. The monotherapy dose-escalation portion (N of about 50 patients) of the phase I ivuxolimab trial is reported in the paper. Partial responses were achieved by three dose-escalation patients, of whom one had hepatocellular carcinoma and two had cutaneous melanoma.

The trial excluded patients who had a history of autoimmune disease or were on systemic immunosuppression. In every dose cohort, peripheral blood was drawn for TCR sequencing at baseline, cycle 4 day 1, and cycle 7 day 1. The samples were taken from a phase I, first-in-human, multicenter, open-label dose-escalation trial of ivuxolimab. Adults with locally advanced or metastatic melanoma, renal cell, hepatocellular, or head and neck squamous cell carcinoma were enrolled in the trial. Before TCR sequencing, CD4+ T cells and CD8+ T cells from peripheral blood were sorted into separate populations. What the work shows at the level of the full study, not this receptor alone: After ivuxolimab, CD8+ T cells had more expanded clones than CD4+ T cells on average. Antigen specificity was not determined for the clonally expanded peripheral T cells. In the 0.1-3.0 mg/kg groups, partial responders had among the lowest normalized peripheral clonal expansion, particularly in CD8+ T cells. At doses from 0.1 to 3.0 mg/kg, clonal expansion was seen in both CD4+ and CD8+ blood T cells between baseline and week 6. Low levels of normalized T-cell clonal expansion were also seen in some patients who did not respond.

Regarding this clone: Its antigen is unknown. No per-base quality is available; no much larger clone lies one base away.

To sequence the TCRbeta CDR3 region, genomic DNA was isolated from the sorted cells. The immunoSEQ Assay was used for sequencing of TCRbeta CDR3 regions. TCRdb provides this immuneACCESS table in a form limited to in-frame rearrangements. Some clones are lacking; in checked studies, under half of them reflect an unresolved V gene, and why the rest are absent is not known. The sample table holds tens of thousands of clones, of which 90% were seen once. The ten most abundant clones make up approximately 25% of the sample. V drops 5 bases and J drops 0 bases, leaving 17 bases in between. The germline V gene (reference sequence) gives CDR1 as LNHDA and CDR2 as SQIVND. The CDR3 runs 17 amino acids, cysteine and phenylalanine included. Only the CDR3 region is kept as DNA, spanning 51 bases read in frame from base 1.

The chain joins TRBV19 to TRBJ2-1, with the D segment possibly TRBD1 or TRBD2, each aligning over 5 bases. The specimen comprised CD4+ or CD8+ T cells sorted from blood, sampled in a trial of the OX40 agonist ivuxolimab. This clonotype was obtained from an adult with an advanced solid tumor such as melanoma, head and neck, liver or kidney cancer. The nucleotide sequence reads as follows: TGTGCCAGTAGTGCCCTCGGGGCAGGGTCCTCCTACAATGAGCAGTTCTTC. Its translation reads: CASSALGAGSSYNEQFF.